Presented here are 20 T cell receptor beta chains from one specimen sequenced in a study of cytomegalovirus exposure and HLA in healthy donors. PCR amplification relied on 60 Vbeta primers (plus 13 Jbeta primers). Measured with immunoSEQ multiplex PCR; TCRdb has only the in-frame clones, and not every one. The sample carries approximately 130,000 clones, more than 70% recorded once. Sequenced sample: PBMCs. The source is a woman aged 45-59 years in good health and CMV-seropositive.

This clone was counted only a few times. J is TRBJ1-2 and V is TRBV18; 7 positions agree with TRBD1. V shed 6 bases, J shed 12 bases, and the junction held 10 bases outside the gene matches. The CDR3 is 12 amino acids. The germline V gene encodes CDR1 KGHSH and CDR2 LQKENI. The CDR3 protein is CASSPTGTADTF. The CDR3 bases are TGTGCCAGCTCTCCTACCGGGACAGCTGACACCTTC.

V is TRBV30 and J is TRBJ2-4, with 9 bases identical to TRBD1. Germline V gives CDR1 GTSNPN, CDR2 SVGIG (reference sequence). V trimming: 2 bases; J trimming: 2 bases; junction bases outside the gene matches: 7. The length of the CDR3 is 16 residues. The CDR3 region is CAWSRPGTGTKNIQYF. The CDR3 coding sequence is TGTGCCTGGAGTCGTCCCGGGACAGGGACCAAAAACATTCAGTACTTC.

The rearrangement uses TRBV5-1 and TRBJ2-7; D is possibly TRBD2 (6 bases). The CDR3 totals 14 residues. Germline-derived CDR1 and CDR2 are SGHRS and YFSETQ. V shed 3 bases and J shed 0 bases, with 10 bases lying between them. In DNA form, the CDR3 reads TGCGCCAGCAGCTGGGGGGTCCCCTCCTACGAGCAGTACTTC. Encoded protein: CASSWGVPSYEQYF.

The chain carries TRBV6-1 and TRBJ1-2; D unclear. Deletions cut 4 bases from V and 1 base from J, with 7 bases between. In germline, CDR1 is MNHNS, CDR2 SASEGT. The CDR3 loop spans 13 amino acids. DNA of the CDR3: TGTGCCAGCAGTGTCCAGGTTAACTATGGCTACACCTTC. Residues: CASSVQVNYGYTF.

This clone was observed many times. This chain connects TRBV6-5 to TRBJ1-1; 11 nucleotides line up with TRBD1. This CDR3 contains 13 residues. The J segment lost 6 bases and the V segment lost 10 bases, leaving 7 bases of the junction unmatched. Per germline, CDR1 MNHEY and CDR2 SVGAGI. The CDR3 bases are TGTGCCATCGGACAGGGGGCGTCTGCTGAAGCTTTCTTT. It is translated as CAIGQGASAEAFF.

The V call is TRBV10-3, the J call TRBJ2-7; D is possibly TRBD1 (6 bases). The germline V and J ends were trimmed by 0 bases and 2 bases, with 8 bases remaining between them. CDR1 and CDR2 from the germline V gene are ENHRY and SYGVKD. The CDR3 runs to 14 residues. CDR3 in DNA: TGTGCCATCAGTGAGTCCAGGGGCCCCTACGAGCAGTACTTC. It is translated as CAISESRGPYEQYF.

The CDR3: CASSLLGVPTGEATEAFF. For the CDR3, the DNA is TGTGCCAGCAGCTTATTAGGGGTTCCGACAGGGGAGGCGACTGAAGCTTTCTTT. V and J are TRBV7-9 and TRBJ1-1; 8 nucleotides align to TRBD1. The CDR3 runs 18 residues. With 2 bases clipped from V and 5 bases from J, the junction kept 16 bases outside the gene matches. Germline V gene lookup returns CDR1 SEHNR and CDR2 FQNEAQ (reference sequence).

A single count supports this clone. V gene TRBV5-1 combines with J gene TRBJ1-1; D ambiguous. Germline V CDR1 and CDR2: SGHRS, YFSETQ. Trimming cost V 0 bases and J 4 bases, with 10 bases left between them. CDR3 size: 14 residues. This CDR3 reads CASSLVGESTEAFF. CDR3 DNA: TGCGCCAGCAGCTTGGTCGGGGAATCCACTGAAGCTTTCTTT.

The chain combines TRBV5-6 with TRBJ2-1; 11 bases match TRBD2. The length of the CDR3 is 15 residues. Trimming removed 0 bases from V and 13 bases from J; junction bases left unmatched: 9. In germline, CDR1 is SGHDT, CDR2 YYEEEE. This CDR3 is CASSLALAGGGPQFF. The DNA for the CDR3 is TGTGCCAGCAGCTTGGCCTTAGCGGGGGGGGGCCCTCAGTTCTTC.

The chain is built from TRBV7-2 and TRBJ2-7; 9 bases are a match to TRBD1. V dropped 5 bases and J dropped 2; count of bases not matched to a gene: 16. From germline, CDR1 is SGHTA and CDR2 FQGNSA. This CDR3 region has 18 residues. Written as DNA, the CDR3 is TGTGCCAGCAGCCATGGGGGACAGGGATCCTTTGGGACCTACGAGCAGTACTTC. Its protein product is CASSHGGQGSFGTYEQYF.

J is TRBJ2-5 and V is TRBV28; D call uncertain. Germline values: CDR1 MDHEN, CDR2 SYDVKM. Between the trimmed V and J ends, which lost 2 bases and 2 bases, there was a span of 6 bases. This CDR3 contains 13 residues. CDR3 coding DNA: TGTGCCAGCAGTTTAATCGAGCAAGAGACCCAGTACTTC. Translated: CASSLIEQETQYF.

This clone showed up just once. The genes are TRBV2 and TRBJ2-5; TRBD1 is a possible D gene (6 bases). The end of the DNA aligns better with TRBJ2-7, so the J call may be wrong. Germline V gene lookup returns CDR1 SNHLY and CDR2 FYNNEI. The CDR3 loop spans 13 amino acids. The CDR3 bases are TGTGCCAGCAGTGGGGAAACAGGGTTCGAGCAGTACTTC. It yields the protein CASSGETGFEQYF.

The chain links TRBV4-3 to TRBJ1-5; 11 nucleotides agree with TRBD1. CDR1 is LGHNA, CDR2 YSLEER, per germline. With 1 base clipped from V and 7 bases from J, the junction kept 3 bases outside the gene matches. There are 15 residues in the CDR3. In DNA form, the CDR3 reads TGCGCCAGCAGCCAAGGGACAGGGGGCGGGCAGCCCCAGCATTTT. This encodes CASSQGTGGGQPQHF.

The chain is built from TRBV30 and TRBJ1-1; the D is unclear. Germline V gene sequence: CDR1 GTSNPN, CDR2 SVGIG (reference sequence). The CDR3 loop spans 15 amino acids. V lost 5 bases to trimming and J lost 1 base, with 17 bases between them. The CDR3 DNA reads as TGTGCCTGGCGAACGTCCCCCCTACCGAACACTGAAGCTTTCTTT. Its translation: CAWRTSPLPNTEAFF.

This rearrangement joins TRBV7-2 to TRBJ1-1; 7 bases are a match to TRBD1. CDR3 length: 16 residues. Germline V lookup: CDR1 SGHTA, CDR2 FQGNSA. J was trimmed by 4 bases and V by 0 bases; bases with no gene match: 8. The CDR3 region is CASSLAGTAQGTEAFF. Written as DNA, the CDR3 is TGTGCCAGCAGCTTAGCCGGGACAGCCCAGGGCACTGAAGCTTTCTTT.

This rearrangement joins TRBV6-1 to TRBJ1-2; maybe TRBD1 (5 bases). Trimming took 11 bases from V and 10 from J, leaving 17 bases between them. The germline V gene has CDR1 MNHNS and CDR2 SASEGT. The CDR3 covers 11 residues. The CDR3 protein is CAGGDGWHYTF. In nucleotides, the CDR3 is TGTGCCGGGGGGGACGGCTGGCACTACACCTTC.

This clone occurred once. The chain carries TRBV7-8 and TRBJ2-2, with 7 bases lining up with TRBD2. The V gene's germline CDR1 is SGHVS and CDR2 FQNEAQ. The CDR3 extends over 15 amino acids. Trimming at V came to 3 bases and at J to 0 bases, leaving 1 base not matched to a gene. The CDR3 region has the DNA TGTGCCAGCAGCTTTGGACTAGCGAACACCGGGGAGCTGTTTTTT. It yields the protein CASSFGLANTGELFF.

The chain uses TRBV15 and TRBJ2-2, with 7 bases that match TRBD2. The CDR3 spans 15 residues. V was clipped by 5 bases and J by 2 bases; unmatched bases: 5. Germline V gene lookup returns CDR1 LNHNV and CDR2 YYDKDF (reference sequence). CDR3 amino acids: CATSPRDYNTGELFF. For the CDR3, the DNA is TGTGCCACCAGCCCCCGGGACTATAACACCGGGGAGCTGTTTTTT.

J is TRBJ1-3 and V is TRBV9; 9 bases agree with TRBD1. This CDR3 is 15 amino acids long. Looked up from germline, CDR1 is SGDLS and CDR2 is YYNGEE. V lost 4 bases, J lost 3 bases, and 5 bases stayed unmatched. The CDR3: CASSPRDRDGNTIYF. CDR3 nucleotides: TGTGCCAGCAGCCCCCGGGACAGGGATGGAAACACCATATATTTT.

This clone has a single count. J is TRBJ2-5 and V is TRBV9, with D tentatively TRBD1 (7 bases). The CDR3 sequence is 13 residues long. Germline loops: CDR1 SGDLS, CDR2 YYNGEE. Deletions cut 7 bases from V and 4 bases from J, with 14 bases between. The CDR3 spells CASGQGGGETQYF. The CDR3 region has the DNA TGTGCCAGCGGTCAGGGGGGCGGAGAGACCCAGTACTTC.